This TCR beta chain is from a study of OX40 agonist ivuxolimab in advanced cancers. Study context: Recorded diagnoses for dose-escalation patients were hepatocellular carcinoma, melanoma, renal cell or head and neck cancer. Checkpoint inhibitors had been given previously to approximately 40% of patients. Points from the study as a whole: Part of the nonresponder group also had normalized T-cell clonal expansion that was low. In general, CD8+ T cells held more expanded clones than CD4+ did, on average.

Of note for this clone: Its specificity is not known.

This CDR3 has 14 amino acids. Deletions cut 2 bases from V and 5 bases from J, with 10 bases between. CDR1 and CDR2 (germline): MDHEN, SYDVKM. Produced via immunoSEQ multiplex PCR; TCRdb's table is partial and in-frame only. Of about 52,000 clones detected, just under 95% appear once; the ten largest clones hold around 26%. The J gene is TRBJ1-5, the V gene TRBV28; no definite D call. The clonotype was recovered from an adult with an advanced solid tumor such as melanoma, head and neck, liver or kidney cancer. Sequenced here: CD4+ or CD8+ T cells sorted from blood, sampled in a trial of the OX40 agonist ivuxolimab. The CDR3 DNA reads as TGTGCCAGCAGTTTACCTGGGGTCCATCAGCCCCAGCATTTT. It is translated as CASSLPGVHQPQHF.